This entry concerns a single T cell receptor (beta chain). No antigen is known for it. This sample was taken from a study of shared clonotypes between healthy human individuals. At the level of the study: Donor composition was a couple of women and a few men, aged 18 to 49. Notes on the study in general: The naive CD4 repertoires of several donors were compared, and around 5% of clonotypes were shared.

Trimming took 4 bases from V and 7 from J, leaving 16 bases between them. CDR3 length: 14 amino acids. Germline assignment: CDR1 SGHDN and CDR2 FVKESK. TCRdb's table, derived via immunoSEQ multiplex PCR, lists solely in-frame clones and lacks some. This table has 2.5 million or so clones, approximately 92% appearing once. Every donor, a Caucasian adult, lived in Nashville, Tennessee. The specimen was naive CD4+ T cells sorted from blood. The subset is: CD45RA+ positively selected. The chain has TRBV14 and TRBJ1-2; a weak D match, TRBD1 (5 bases). This sequence originates from a man aged 18 to 29 in good health. The CDR3 protein is CASSPWEGQSGYTF. For the CDR3, the DNA is TGTGCCAGCAGCCCCTGGGAGGGGCAGAGTGGCTACACCTTC.